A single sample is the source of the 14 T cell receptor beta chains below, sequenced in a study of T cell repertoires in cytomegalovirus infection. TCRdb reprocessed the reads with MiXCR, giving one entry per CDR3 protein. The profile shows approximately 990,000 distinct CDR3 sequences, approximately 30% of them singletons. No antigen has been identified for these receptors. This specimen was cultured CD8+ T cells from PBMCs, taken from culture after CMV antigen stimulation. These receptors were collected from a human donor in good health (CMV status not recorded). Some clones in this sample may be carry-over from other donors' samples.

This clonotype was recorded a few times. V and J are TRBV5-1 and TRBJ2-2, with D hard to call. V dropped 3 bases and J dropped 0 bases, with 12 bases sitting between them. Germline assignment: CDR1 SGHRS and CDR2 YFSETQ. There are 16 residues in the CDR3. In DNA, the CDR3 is TGCGCCAGCAGCTCCCCCCCAGTCGCGAACACCGGGGAGCTGTTTTTT. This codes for CASSSPPVANTGELFF.

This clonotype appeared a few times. The CDR3 protein is CASSPGTGEGKNIQYF. The CDR3, as DNA: TGTGCCAGCAGCCCCGGAACAGGAGAAGGCAAAAACATTCAGTACTTC. The chain carries TRBV7-6 and TRBJ2-4, with TRBD1 as a possible D gene (5 bases). Germline V gene sequence: CDR1 SGHVS, CDR2 FNYEAQ. There are 16 residues in the CDR3. V lost 5 bases to trimming and J lost 3 bases, with 17 bases between them.

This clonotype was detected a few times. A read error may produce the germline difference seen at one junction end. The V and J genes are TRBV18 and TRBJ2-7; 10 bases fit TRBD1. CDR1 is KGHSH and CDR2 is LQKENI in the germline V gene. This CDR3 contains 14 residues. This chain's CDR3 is CANSTRDRGYEQYF. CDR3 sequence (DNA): TGTGCCAACTCAACGCGGGACAGGGGTTACGAGCAGTACTTC.

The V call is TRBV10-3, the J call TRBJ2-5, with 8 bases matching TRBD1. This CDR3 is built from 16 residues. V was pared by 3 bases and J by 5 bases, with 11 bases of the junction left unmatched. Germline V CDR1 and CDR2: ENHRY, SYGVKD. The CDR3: CAISEGAEQGDETQYF. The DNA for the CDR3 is TGTGCCATCAGTGAAGGAGCGGAACAGGGGGACGAGACCCAGTACTTC.

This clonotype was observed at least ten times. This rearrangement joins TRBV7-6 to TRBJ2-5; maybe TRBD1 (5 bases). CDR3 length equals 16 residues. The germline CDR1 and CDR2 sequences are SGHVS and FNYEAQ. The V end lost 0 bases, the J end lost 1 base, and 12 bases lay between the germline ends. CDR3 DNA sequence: TGTGCCAGCAGCTTAGCATGGGGCACGCTCCAAGAGACCCAGTACTTC. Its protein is CASSLAWGTLQETQYF.

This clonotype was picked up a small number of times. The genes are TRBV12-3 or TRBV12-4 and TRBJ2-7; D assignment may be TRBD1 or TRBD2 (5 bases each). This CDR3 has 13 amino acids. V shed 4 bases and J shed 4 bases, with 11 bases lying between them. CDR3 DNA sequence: TGTGCCAGCAGTTCGGGACGAAATTACGAGCAGTACGTC. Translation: CASSSGRNYEQYV.

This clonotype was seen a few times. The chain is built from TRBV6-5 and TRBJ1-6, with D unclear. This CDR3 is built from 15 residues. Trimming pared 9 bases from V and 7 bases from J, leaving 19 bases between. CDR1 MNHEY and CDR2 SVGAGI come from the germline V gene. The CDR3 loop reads CASTTHDLGNSPLHF. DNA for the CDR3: TGTGCCAGTACTACACACGACCTAGGGAATTCACCCCTCCACTTT.

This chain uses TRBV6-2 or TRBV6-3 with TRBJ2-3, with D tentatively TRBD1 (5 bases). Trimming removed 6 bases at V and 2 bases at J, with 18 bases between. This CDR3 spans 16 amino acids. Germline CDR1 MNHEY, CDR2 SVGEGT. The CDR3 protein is CASSLISVGPTDTQYF. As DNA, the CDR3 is TGTGCCAGCAGCCTAATTTCTGTGGGGCCCACAGATACGCAGTATTTT.

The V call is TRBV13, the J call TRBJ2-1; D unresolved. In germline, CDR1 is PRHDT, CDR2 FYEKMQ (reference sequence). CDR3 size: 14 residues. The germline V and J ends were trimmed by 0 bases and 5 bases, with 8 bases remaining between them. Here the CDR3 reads CASSLGLLDNEQFF. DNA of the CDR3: TGTGCCAGCAGCTTAGGCCTCCTCGACAATGAGCAGTTCTTC. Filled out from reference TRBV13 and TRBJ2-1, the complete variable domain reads AAGVIQSPRHLIKEKRETATLKCYPIPRHDTVYWYQQGPGQDPQFLISFYEKMQSDKGSIPDRFSAQQFSDYHSELNMSSLELGDSALYFCASSLGLLDNEQFFGPGTRLTVL.

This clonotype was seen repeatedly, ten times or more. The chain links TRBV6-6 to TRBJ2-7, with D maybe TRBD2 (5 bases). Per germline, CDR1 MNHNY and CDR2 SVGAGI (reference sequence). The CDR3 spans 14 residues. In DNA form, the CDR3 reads TGTGCCACCAGTTACCTGCTAGGCGGGTACGAGCAGTACGTC. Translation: CATSYLLGGYEQYV.

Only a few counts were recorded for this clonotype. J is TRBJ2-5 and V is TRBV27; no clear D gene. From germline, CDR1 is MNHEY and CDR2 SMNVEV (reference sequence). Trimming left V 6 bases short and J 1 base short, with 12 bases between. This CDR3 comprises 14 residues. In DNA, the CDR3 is TGTGCCAGCAGCGACACCGGGTTCCAAGAGACCCAGTACTTC. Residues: CASSDTGFQETQYF.

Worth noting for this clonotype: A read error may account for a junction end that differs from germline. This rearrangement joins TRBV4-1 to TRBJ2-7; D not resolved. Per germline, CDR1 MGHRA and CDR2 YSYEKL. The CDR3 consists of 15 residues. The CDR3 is CASSQGPASSYEQYF. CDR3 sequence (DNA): TGTGCCAGCAGCCAAGGGCCGGCTAGCTCCTACGAGCAGTACTTC.

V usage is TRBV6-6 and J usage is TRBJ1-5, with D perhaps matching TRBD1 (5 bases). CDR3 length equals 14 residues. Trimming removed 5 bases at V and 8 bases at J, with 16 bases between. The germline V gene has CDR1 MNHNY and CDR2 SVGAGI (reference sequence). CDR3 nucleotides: TGTGCCAGCAGTCGGCGTGGGGGTACGGAGCCCCAGCATTTT. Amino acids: CASSRRGGTEPQHF.

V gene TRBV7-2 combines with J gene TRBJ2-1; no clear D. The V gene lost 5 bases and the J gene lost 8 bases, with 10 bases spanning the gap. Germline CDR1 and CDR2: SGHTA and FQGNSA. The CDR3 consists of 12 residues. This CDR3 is CASSSAVYEQFF. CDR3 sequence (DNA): TGTGCCAGCAGCAGTGCGGTCTATGAGCAGTTCTTC.